Here is one T cell receptor beta chain with its context. Described time point: baseline, week 1 (first vaccination visit). Sample treatment: pre-vaccination baseline after standard-of-care therapy. Each of the donors came in with new WHO grade 3 or 4 astrocytomas that were IDH1-mutant and ATRX-lost. This record comes from a study of a mutant IDH1 vaccine in newly diagnosed glioma. About the study: Of treated patients, around 62% were men and 37.5% women, averaging around 44 years. Patients arrived already treated with radiotherapy, temozolomide, or both, most having had both.

Repertoires were generated with immunoSEQ multiplex PCR, while TCRdb's copy carries only in-frame clones and drops some. Altogether just under 95,000 clones are present, roughly 85% being singletons, with the ten largest covering 7% to 9%. The germline gives CDR1 SGHRS, CDR2 YFSETQ. This CDR3 contains 13 residues. Trimming stripped 7 bases from V and 6 bases from J, with 14 bases between. This specimen was PBMCs, taken from a glioma patient treated with radiotherapy, temozolomide or both. The chain recombines TRBV5-1 with TRBJ2-1; tentatively, D is TRBD2 (7 bases). The clonotype was recovered from a woman aged 50 to 65 with glioma. CDR3 nucleotides: TGCGCCAGCGGGGGGGGCGGCTCCAATGAGCAGTTCTTC. As protein: CASGGGGSNEQFF.